This T cell receptor beta chain was recorded in a study of cytomegalovirus exposure and HLA in healthy donors. Trimming stripped 8 bases from V and 7 bases from J, with 20 bases between. This CDR3 is built from 13 residues. CDR1 and CDR2 from the germline V gene are GTSNPN and SVGIG (reference sequence). Study outcomes and limitations: Highly shared variants forming one cluster were likely a sequencing artifact. The authors later found HLA-associated TCR beta chains more clonally expanded than equally common others. Later, TCR association rates were found to vary by HLA locus, highest for DRB1 and lowest for HLA-C.

This PCR relied on a set of 60 Vbeta primers and 13 Jbeta primers. The protocol was immunoSEQ multiplex PCR, while the TCRdb copy is restricted to in-frame clones and leaves out a portion. The sample records about 160,000 clones, 70% being singletons. With respect to this clone: The antigen is undetermined.

The chain uses TRBV30 and TRBJ1-1; no clear D. Sequenced: PBMCs. The receptor comes from a man between 18 and 29 years old in good health and CMV-seropositive. The DNA of the CDR3 is TGTGCCCTCGAGTTCGCGGGTATAGGTGAAGCTTTCTTT. As protein: CALEFAGIGEAFF.